Listed here are 20 T cell receptor beta chains from one sample, sequenced in a study of human T cells and chemical hapten exposure. TCRdb passed the RACE reads through MiXCR, listing each CDR3 protein once. The table lists around 150,000 distinct CDR3 sequences, 25% to 35% of them singletons. The sample's time point: patch test 3, about 24 weeks after DPC sensitization. The treatment denotes: therapeutic diphenylcyclopropenone sensitization with weekly scalp DPC. Sequences were derived from whole blood, sampled in connection with sensitization to the hapten diphenylcyclopropenone (DPC). These TCRs come from a woman aged 18-29 years with alopecia areata. Some clones in this sample may be carry-over from other donors' samples.

Concerning this clonotype itself: At one of its ends the junction is not consistent with the germline gene, which may arise from a read error. The chain employs TRBV7-7 and TRBJ2-5; D is possibly TRBD1 (6 bases). Germline CDR1 SSHAT, CDR2 FNYEAQ (reference sequence). This CDR3 is 15 amino acids long. This chain's CDR3 is CASSLESGDGETQYF. Written as DNA, the CDR3 is TGTGCTAGCAGCTTAGAGTCAGGGGATGGAGAGACCCAGTACTTC.

This chain uses TRBV11-2 with TRBJ2-1; no definite D call. Germline CDR1 reads SGHAT; CDR2 reads FQNNGV. CDR3 length: 12 residues. Trimming stripped 1 base from V and 9 bases from J, with 7 bases between. CDR3 in DNA: TGTGCCAGCAGCTTAGCCCTCACTGAGCAGTTCTTC. This codes for CASSLALTEQFF.

The chain combines TRBV2 with TRBJ1-5; no clear D. This CDR3 is 13 amino acids long. Trimming removed 9 bases from V and 5 bases from J, with 14 bases in between. Germline CDR1 reads SNHLY; CDR2 reads FYNNEI. CDR3 residues: CASTGLGDQPQHF. CDR3 DNA sequence: TGTGCCAGTACCGGCCTTGGGGATCAGCCCCAGCATTTT.

This clonotype was found a few times. J is TRBJ2-1 and V is TRBV28; 16 bases fit TRBD2. CDR3 size: 19 residues. J was trimmed by 7 bases and V by 3 bases; bases with no gene match: 12. The germline gives CDR1 MDHEN, CDR2 SYDVKM. DNA of the CDR3: TGTGCCAGCAGTTTGGACAGGGGACTAGCGGGAGGGTTTTGGAATGAGCAGTTCTTC. This translates into CASSLDRGLAGGFWNEQFF.

This clonotype was picked up a small number of times. This sequence joins TRBV12-3 or TRBV12-4 and TRBJ2-5, with a tentative D call TRBD1 (6 bases). V gave up 6 bases and J gave up 1 base, with 12 bases separating them. This CDR3 is 14 amino acids long. CDR3 loop: CASSWGQTQETQYF. CDR3 in DNA: TGTGCCAGCAGCTGGGGACAAACCCAAGAGACCCAGTACTTC.

A few counts support this clonotype. The chain combines TRBV6-2 or TRBV6-3 with TRBJ2-7, with D perhaps matching TRBD2 (6 bases). Germline-derived CDR1 and CDR2 are MNHEY and SVGEGT. Deletions cut 2 bases from V and 4 bases from J, with 18 bases between. This CDR3 region has 16 residues. The CDR3, as DNA: TGTGCCAGCAGTTACCCCTCGGGCCTAGCGCTTTACGAGCAGTACTTC. This codes for CASSYPSGLALYEQYF.

The chain uses TRBV4-1 and TRBJ1-5; D is possibly TRBD1 (6 bases). The V end was cut by 3 bases, the J end by 8 bases, with 14 bases between. CDR3 length equals 14 residues. The germline gives CDR1 MGHRA, CDR2 YSYEKL. The CDR3, as DNA: TGCGCCAGCAGCCAGGCTGGGGGGCCCGAGCCCCAGCATTTT. This encodes CASSQAGGPEPQHF.

This clonotype was recorded a few times. CDR3 sequence reads: CAIKIPGGTDTQYF. CDR3 sequence (DNA): TGTGCCATCAAGATCCCGGGAGGCACAGATACGCAGTATTTT. The rearrangement joins TRBV10-3 to TRBJ2-3, with D perhaps matching TRBD2 (6 bases). Per the germline V gene, CDR1 is ENHRY and CDR2 is SYGVKD. Trimming took off 7 bases at V and 1 base at J, with 12 bases between the two ends. The CDR3 totals 14 residues.

This clonotype was counted a few times. The chain employs TRBV9 and TRBJ2-2; the D is unclear. Germline V gene lookup returns CDR1 SGDLS and CDR2 YYNGEE. The CDR3 contains 15 residues. V was cut by 2 bases and J by 0 bases, with 8 bases left in between. This CDR3 is CASSVIASNTGELFF. CDR3 DNA: TGTGCCAGCAGCGTGATTGCCTCGAACACCGGGGAGCTGTTTTTT.

The chain employs TRBV7-8 and TRBJ2-1; D is perhaps TRBD2 (5 bases). Germline V gene lookup returns CDR1 SGHVS and CDR2 FQNEAQ. V lost 2 bases, J lost 7 bases, and 9 bases lay in between. The CDR3 extends over 13 amino acids. The CDR3 DNA reads TGTGCCAGCAGCTTACCCCGGAGGAATGAGCAGTTCTTC. This encodes CASSLPRRNEQFF.

This chain connects TRBV29-1 to TRBJ2-7; D might be TRBD1 or TRBD2, each matching 5 bases. Trimming pared 6 bases from V and 6 bases from J, leaving 12 bases between. Germline CDR1 is SQVTM and CDR2 is ANQGSEA. This CDR3 is 11 amino acids long. CDR3 in DNA: TGCAGCGTCCTCACCGGGGCCGAGCAGTACTTC. It yields the protein CSVLTGAEQYF.

In its sample, this clonotype was seen a few times. J is TRBJ2-2 and V is TRBV27; TRBD1 matches at 7 bases. Germline CDR1 reads MNHEY; CDR2 reads SMNVEV (reference sequence). The ends lost 2 bases at V and 2 bases at J; junction bases unmatched: 11. The CDR3 has 18 amino acids. The CDR3 DNA follows: TGTGCCAGCAGTTTAAGGGACAGCAGGCGAATAAACACCGGGGAGCTGTTTTTT. Amino acid sequence: CASSLRDSRRINTGELFF.

In its sample, this clonotype was seen a few times. The chain is built from TRBV5-1 and TRBJ2-7; either TRBD1 or TRBD2 may supply D (5 bases each). There are 14 residues in the CDR3. Germline CDR1 SGHRS, CDR2 YFSETQ. V shed 4 bases and J shed 0 bases, with 11 bases lying between them. For the CDR3, the DNA is TGCGCCAGCAGCAGGGACGCGAGCTCCTACGAGCAGTACTTC. The encoded protein is CASSRDASSYEQYF.

This chain joins TRBV2 and TRBJ2-1, with 7 bases fitting TRBD2. Germline lookup yields CDR1 SNHLY and CDR2 FYNNEI. The CDR3 sequence is 15 residues long. J lost 1 base, V lost 5 bases, and 5 bases had no gene match. CDR3 coding DNA: TGTGCCAGCAGTCCGAGCGGGATGTCCTACAATGAGCAGTTCTTC. This codes for CASSPSGMSYNEQFF.

This clonotype was seen more than once but under ten times. The gene calls are TRBV4-1 and TRBJ2-4, with D possibly being TRBD2 (6 bases). This CDR3 is 15 amino acids long. With 3 bases removed from V and 6 bases from J, the gap between germline ends came to 15 bases. Germline V gene data show CDR1 as MGHRA and CDR2 as YSYEKL. This CDR3 is CASSQGSGTLNIQYF. In nucleotides, the CDR3 is TGCGCCAGCAGCCAGGGATCCGGGACTCTAAACATTCAGTACTTC.

The table lists this clonotype with a few counts. The CDR3 sequence: CASSLDGGRVYEQYF. CDR3 bases: TGTGCCAGCAGCTTAGATGGCGGCCGGGTCTACGAGCAGTACTTC. The chain carries TRBV7-2 and TRBJ2-7; D gene ambiguous. The CDR3 loop spans 15 amino acids. The germline CDR1 and CDR2 sequences are SGHTA and FQGNSA. Deletions cut 1 base from V and 3 bases from J, with 13 bases between.

The J gene is TRBJ2-7, the V gene TRBV7-2, with a possible D match to TRBD1 (6 bases). There are 14 residues in the CDR3. V lost 5 bases and J lost 6, with 17 bases in between. From germline, CDR1 is SGHTA and CDR2 FQGNSA. In DNA, the CDR3 is TGTGCCAGCAGCCGGTACAGGGATACGCGCGAGCAGTACTTC. Residues: CASSRYRDTREQYF.

This clonotype was counted between two and nine times. The chain couples TRBV5-1 to TRBJ2-3, with D possibly being TRBD2 (5 bases). The CDR3 extends over 16 amino acids. V lost 3 bases to trimming and J lost 0 bases, with 14 bases between them. CDR1 and CDR2 from the germline V gene are SGHRS and YFSETQ. CDR3 in amino acids: CASSSKGGPSTDTQYF. In nucleotides, the CDR3 is TGCGCCAGCAGCTCCAAAGGCGGGCCTAGCACAGATACGCAGTATTTT.

This clonotype appeared a few times. The V call is TRBV7-6, the J call TRBJ2-1; 7 bases map to TRBD2. Unmatched junction bases numbered 9, after V lost 5 bases and J lost 8 bases. The CDR3 has 14 residues. CDR1 is SGHVS, CDR2 FNYEAQ, per germline. CDR3 nucleotides: TGTGCCAGCAGCCCCCCTCGGGGGGTTCATGAGCAGTTCTTC. Its protein is CASSPPRGVHEQFF.

This clonotype was seen a single time. The chain links TRBV5-1 to TRBJ2-1; 8 nucleotides line up with TRBD1. V shed 3 bases and J 14 bases; nucleotides not matched to a gene: 10. Germline values: CDR1 SGHRS, CDR2 YFSETQ. This CDR3 has 13 residues. The CDR3 sequence: CASSWRGTGFKFF. The CDR3 DNA follows: TGCGCCAGCAGCTGGAGAGGGACAGGTTTTAAGTTCTTC.